The 6 T cell receptor beta chains below were found in one sample sequenced in a study of post-analysis software for immune sequencing data. Antigens of these TCRs are unknown. The TCR beta cDNA libraries carried unique molecular identifiers. TCRdb re-analysed the PCR reads in MiXCR, keeping a single row per CDR3 protein. This table holds about 460,000 distinct CDR3 sequences, under 55% found once. Findings and caveats of the study: The five TRBV segments detected at higher frequency in patients than in controls included TRBV5-6, TRBV5-1 and TRBV20-1.

The sample taken for sequencing was blood. These receptors were collected from a girl aged 10-17 years with multiple sclerosis.

This clonotype has more than one count but fewer than ten. The V and J genes are TRBV10-3 and TRBJ2-5; TRBD2 might be the D (6 bases). V lost 1 base to trimming and J lost 6 bases, with 9 bases between them. The germline gives CDR1 ENHRY, CDR2 SYGVKD. The CDR3 totals 13 residues. The CDR3 loop reads CAISEWDSKTQYF. The CDR3 nucleotides are TGTGCCATCAGTGAGTGGGACTCAAAGACCCAGTACTTC.

This clonotype turned up a few times. The chain links TRBV9 to TRBJ2-7; tentative D call: TRBD2 (6 bases). Deletions cut 0 bases from V and 3 bases from J, with 10 bases between. Germline loops: CDR1 SGDLS, CDR2 YYNGEE. CDR3 length: 14 amino acids. CDR3 amino acids: CASSVDPGDYEQYF. For the CDR3, the DNA is TGTGCCAGCAGCGTAGATCCGGGGGACTACGAGCAGTACTTC.

Only a few counts were recorded for this clonotype. The rearrangement links TRBV20-1 to TRBJ2-5; 14 bases line up with TRBD2. The germline V gene has CDR1 DFQATT and CDR2 SNEGSKA (reference sequence). V gave up 4 bases and J gave up 1 base; unmatched junction bases: 5. CDR3 size: 16 residues. CDR3 nucleotide sequence: TGCAGTGCTAAGGGACTAGCGGGAGTAGTCCAAGAGACCCAGTACTTC. It translates to CSAKGLAGVVQETQYF.

The chain uses TRBV7-2 and TRBJ1-5; D gene uncertain. V was pared by 5 bases and J by 8 bases, with 13 bases between. The CDR3 extends over 13 amino acids. Germline lookup yields CDR1 SGHTA and CDR2 FQGNSA. The CDR3 DNA is TGTGCCAGCAGCCCAAGGGTATTTGAGCCCCAGCATTTT. Residues: CASSPRVFEPQHF.

This clonotype was counted at least ten times. The chain uses TRBV20-1 and TRBJ2-1; a possible D gene is TRBD1 (5 bases). The CDR3 is made up of 15 amino acids. V gave up 6 bases and J gave up 8 bases, with 23 bases separating them. Per the germline V gene, CDR1 is DFQATT and CDR2 is SNEGSKA (reference sequence). The CDR3 protein is CSAISGSHVVDEQFF. DNA of the CDR3: TGCAGTGCCATATCAGGGTCGCACGTCGTGGATGAGCAGTTCTTC.

In this sample, this clonotype turned up a few times. The chain joins TRBV6-4 to TRBJ2-1, with D perhaps assigned TRBD1 or TRBD2 (6 bases each). The germline V gene has CDR1 MRHNA and CDR2 SNTAGT. The CDR3 has 18 amino acids. Between the trimmed V and J ends, which lost 1 base and 4 bases, there was a span of 20 bases. This chain's CDR3 is CASSDFLVGGPGYNEQFF. The CDR3, as DNA: TGTGCCAGCAGTGACTTCCTAGTGGGGGGCCCGGGGTACAATGAGCAGTTCTTC.